This entry lists 12 T cell receptor beta chains sequenced from one sample in a study of beta chain features in type 1 diabetes. Notes on the study in general: Shortening that was moderate but significant affected the TCRB CDR3s of Type 1 diabetes patients in all four CD4+ subsets.

Which antigens these TCRs recognize remains unknown. Expressed TCRB transcripts were sequenced, since all the RNA that had been isolated was reverse transcribed. The protocol was immunoSEQ multiplex PCR, while the TCRdb copy is restricted to in-frame clones and leaves out a portion. This table holds under 400,000 clones, 10% to 15% found once. Sequenced: naive CD4+ T cells from blood. Source of these receptors: a woman between 18 and 29 years old with type 1 diabetes.

The table lists this clone with a few counts. The rearrangement links TRBV19 to TRBJ2-2; tentative D call: TRBD1 (5 bases). This CDR3 spans 14 amino acids. Per germline, CDR1 LNHDA and CDR2 SQIVND (reference sequence). Trimming removed 8 bases from V and 1 base from J, with 11 bases in between. Written as DNA, the CDR3 is TGTGCCAGTTTGGGGCAGAAGAACACCGGGGAGCTGTTTTTT. Translating it yields CASLGQKNTGELFF.

The gene calls are TRBV7-2 and TRBJ2-7; the D gene is possibly TRBD1 (5 bases). V shed 4 bases and J shed 6 bases, with 10 bases lying between them. The CDR3 has 12 amino acids. Germline loops: CDR1 SGHTA, CDR2 FQGNSA. The CDR3 spells CASSSQGGEQYF. CDR3 sequence (DNA): TGTGCCAGCAGCTCTCAGGGTGGCGAGCAGTACTTC.

The rearrangement joins TRBV6-6 to TRBJ2-1; D perhaps matches TRBD1 (6 bases). Deletions cut 5 bases from V and 6 bases from J, with 17 bases between. Germline CDR1 reads MNHNY; CDR2 reads SVGAGI (reference sequence). The CDR3 spans 15 residues. CDR3 sequence reads: CASSPAAGAFNEQFF. DNA for the CDR3: TGTGCCAGCAGTCCCGCGGCAGGGGCGTTCAATGAGCAGTTCTTC.

This clone occurred a few times. The V gene is TRBV7-2, the J gene TRBJ2-2; TRBD2 might be the D (6 bases). Trimming took off 4 bases at V and 5 bases at J, with 8 bases between the two ends. CDR3 length: 13 amino acids. The V gene's germline CDR1 is SGHTA and CDR2 FQGNSA. The CDR3 DNA follows: TGTGCCAGCAGCTCAGGAGGGACCGGGGAGCTGTTTTTT. Translation: CASSSGGTGELFF.

As to this clone: This sample also contains other DNA sequences that code for the same CDR3. The chain joins TRBV9 to TRBJ2-3; the match to TRBD2 covers 13 bases. Germline CDR1 and CDR2: SGDLS and YYNGEE. Germline trimming cut 2 bases from V and 2 bases from J; bases unmatched to any gene: 2. This CDR3 comprises 16 residues. CDR3 loop: CASSVGLAGITDTQYF. The CDR3 coding sequence is TGTGCCAGCAGCGTGGGACTAGCGGGAATCACAGATACGCAGTATTTT.

The chain joins TRBV5-4 to TRBJ2-7, with 8 bases matching TRBD1. Trimming at V came to 0 bases and at J to 8 bases, leaving 4 bases not matched to a gene. There are 13 residues in the CDR3. Germline V CDR1 and CDR2: SGHNT, YYREEE (reference sequence). CDR3 bases: TGTGCCAGCAGCTTGGTGGGACAGGTCAAGCAGTACTTC. Amino acid sequence: CASSLVGQVKQYF.

This chain connects TRBV4-1 to TRBJ1-5; 7 nucleotides line up with TRBD1. The CDR3 length is 18 residues. CDR1 and CDR2 from the germline V gene are MGHRA and YSYEKL. The V and J ends lost 1 base and 5 bases, in that order; junction bases with no gene match: 14. This chain's CDR3 is CASSQGPQGTGEDQPQHF. Here the CDR3 DNA reads TGCGCCAGCAGCCAAGGCCCCCAAGGCACAGGGGAAGATCAGCCCCAGCATTTT.

The rearrangement joins TRBV6-6 to TRBJ2-3, with 9 bases that match TRBD2. The junction had 7 bases not matched to a gene; V was cut back by 0 bases and J by 9 bases. The V gene's germline CDR1 is MNHNY and CDR2 SVGAGI (reference sequence). This CDR3 is 15 amino acids long. The chain's CDR3 is CASSYSGGRAGTQYF. DNA for the CDR3: TGTGCCAGCAGTTACTCGGGCGGGAGGGCCGGCACGCAGTATTTT.

The chain links TRBV6-5 to TRBJ2-7; D is unclear. V was pared by 5 bases and J by 4 bases, with 18 bases between. Germline values: CDR1 MNHEY, CDR2 SVGAGI. The CDR3 totals 15 residues. Here the CDR3 reads CASSPYAPALYEQYF. CDR3 coding DNA: TGTGCCAGCAGTCCTTATGCCCCGGCACTATACGAGCAGTACTTC.

The chain uses TRBV23-1 and TRBJ2-1, with D perhaps matching TRBD1 (6 bases). TRBV23-1 carries the ORF label, with uncertain function. This CDR3 has 20 amino acids. V shed 0 bases and J shed 5 bases, with 26 bases lying between them. The CDR3 DNA sequence: TGCGCCAGCAGTCAATCTCTTCGGCCGCCCGGCAGGGGTCGGAACAATGAGCAGTTCTTC. Its translation: CASSQSLRPPGRGRNNEQFF.

The chain has TRBV5-1 and TRBJ2-1, with D hard to call. From germline, CDR1 is SGHRS and CDR2 YFSETQ. This CDR3 is 12 amino acids long. V was clipped by 0 bases and J by 8 bases, with 6 bases between them. The CDR3 protein is CASSLAFHEQFF. CDR3 nucleotide sequence: TGCGCCAGCAGCTTGGCGTTCCATGAGCAGTTCTTC.

The rearrangement uses TRBV7-2 and TRBJ1-2; TRBD1 aligns across 7 bases. J was trimmed by 10 bases and V by 0 bases; bases with no gene match: 11. The germline CDR1 and CDR2 sequences are SGHTA and FQGNSA. The CDR3 loop spans 15 amino acids. The CDR3 region has the DNA TGTGCCAGCAGCTTAGCAACCGACAGGGTCCCGATCTACACCTTC. Its protein product is CASSLATDRVPIYTF.